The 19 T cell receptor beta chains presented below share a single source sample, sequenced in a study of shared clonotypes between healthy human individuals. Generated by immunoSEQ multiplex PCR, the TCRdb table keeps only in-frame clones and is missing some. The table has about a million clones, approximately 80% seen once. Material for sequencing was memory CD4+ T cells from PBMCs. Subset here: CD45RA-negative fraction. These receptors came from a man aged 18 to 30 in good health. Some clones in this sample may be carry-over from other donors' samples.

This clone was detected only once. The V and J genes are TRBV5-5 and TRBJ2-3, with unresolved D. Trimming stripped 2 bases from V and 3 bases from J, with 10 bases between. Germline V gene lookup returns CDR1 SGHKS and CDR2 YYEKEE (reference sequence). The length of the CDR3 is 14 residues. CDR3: CASSFGRTTDTQYF. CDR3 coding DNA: TGTGCCAGCAGCTTCGGACGTACGACAGATACGCAGTATTTT.

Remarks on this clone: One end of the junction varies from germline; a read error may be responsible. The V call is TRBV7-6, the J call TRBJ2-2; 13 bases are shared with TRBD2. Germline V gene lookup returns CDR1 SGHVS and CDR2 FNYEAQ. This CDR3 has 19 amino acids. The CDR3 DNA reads TGTGCCAGCACCTTATCCAGGACTAGCGGGAGTAGTAACACCGGGGAGCTGTTTTTT. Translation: CASTLSRTSGSSNTGELFF. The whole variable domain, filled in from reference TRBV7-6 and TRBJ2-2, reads GAGVSQSPRYKVTKRGQDVALRCDPISGHVSLYWYRQALGQGPEFLTYFNYEAQQDKSGLPNDRFSAERPEGSISTLTIQRTEQRDSAMYRCASTLSRTSGSSNTGELFFGEGSRLTVL.

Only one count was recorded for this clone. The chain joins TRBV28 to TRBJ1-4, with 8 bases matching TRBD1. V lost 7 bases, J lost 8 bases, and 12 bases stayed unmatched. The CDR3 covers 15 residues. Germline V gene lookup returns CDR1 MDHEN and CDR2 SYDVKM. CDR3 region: CASTSQQGGGEKLFF. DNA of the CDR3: TGTGCCAGCACCTCCCAACAGGGGGGAGGCGAAAAACTGTTTTTT.

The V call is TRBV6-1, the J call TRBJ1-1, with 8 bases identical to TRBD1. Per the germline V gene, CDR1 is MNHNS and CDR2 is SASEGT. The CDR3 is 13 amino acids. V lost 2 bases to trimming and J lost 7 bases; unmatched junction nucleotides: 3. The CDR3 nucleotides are TGTGCCAGCAGTGAACAGGGGGCCCGTGAAGCTTTCTTT. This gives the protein CASSEQGAREAFF.

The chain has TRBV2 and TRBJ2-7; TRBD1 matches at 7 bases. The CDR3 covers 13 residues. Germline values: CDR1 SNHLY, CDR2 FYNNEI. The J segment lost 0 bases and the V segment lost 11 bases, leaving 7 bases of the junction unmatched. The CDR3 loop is CAAGGDSSYEQYF. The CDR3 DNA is TGTGCCGCTGGTGGGGACAGCTCCTACGAGCAGTACTTC.

The CDR3 DNA is TGTGCCAGCAGTTTAAGGGGGCTCTACGAGCAGTACTTC. Amino acid sequence: CASSLRGLYEQYF. The rearrangement links TRBV28 to TRBJ2-7, with 7 positions matching TRBD1. The CDR3 length is 13 residues. CDR1 and CDR2 (germline): MDHEN, SYDVKM. V trimming: 2 bases; J trimming: 3 bases; junction bases outside the gene matches: 1. Based on the CDR3 plus reference TRBV28 and TRBJ2-7, the full variable domain is DVKVTQSSRYLVKRTGEKVFLECVQDMDHENMFWYRQDPGLGLRLIYFSYDVKMKEKGDIPEGYSVSREKKERFSLILESASTNQTSMYLCASSLRGLYEQYFGPGTRLTVT.

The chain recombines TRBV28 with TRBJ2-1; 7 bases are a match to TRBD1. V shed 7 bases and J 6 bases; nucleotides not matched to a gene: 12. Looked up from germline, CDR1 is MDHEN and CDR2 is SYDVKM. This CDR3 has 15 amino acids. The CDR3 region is CASTGTQGQVNEQFF. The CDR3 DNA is TGTGCCAGCACCGGAACCCAAGGACAGGTCAATGAGCAGTTCTTC.

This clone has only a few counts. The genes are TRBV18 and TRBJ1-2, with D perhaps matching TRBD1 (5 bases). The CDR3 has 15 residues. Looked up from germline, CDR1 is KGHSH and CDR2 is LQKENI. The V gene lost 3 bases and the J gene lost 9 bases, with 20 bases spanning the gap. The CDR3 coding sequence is TGTGCCAGCTCACCGACAGCTACTTTCTATGGTAGCTACACCTTC. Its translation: CASSPTATFYGSYTF.

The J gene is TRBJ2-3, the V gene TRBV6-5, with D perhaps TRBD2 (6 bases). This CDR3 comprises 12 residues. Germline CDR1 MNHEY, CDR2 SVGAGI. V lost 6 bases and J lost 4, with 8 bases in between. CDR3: CASRSGADTQYF. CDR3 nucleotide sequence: TGTGCCAGCAGATCGGGGGCAGATACGCAGTATTTT.

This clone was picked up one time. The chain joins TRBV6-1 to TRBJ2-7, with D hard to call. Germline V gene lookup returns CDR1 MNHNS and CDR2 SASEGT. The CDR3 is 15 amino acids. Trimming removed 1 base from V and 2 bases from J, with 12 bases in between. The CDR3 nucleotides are TGTGCCAGCAGTGAAGGGGTGGCCAAAGCCTACGAGCAGTACTTC. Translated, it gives CASSEGVAKAYEQYF.

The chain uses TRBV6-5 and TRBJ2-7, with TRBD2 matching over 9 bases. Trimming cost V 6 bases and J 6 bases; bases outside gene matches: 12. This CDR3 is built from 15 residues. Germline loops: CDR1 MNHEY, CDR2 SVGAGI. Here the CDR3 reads CASRSSGTSNREQYF. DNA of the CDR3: TGTGCCAGCAGGAGTTCCGGGACTAGCAACCGCGAGCAGTACTTC.

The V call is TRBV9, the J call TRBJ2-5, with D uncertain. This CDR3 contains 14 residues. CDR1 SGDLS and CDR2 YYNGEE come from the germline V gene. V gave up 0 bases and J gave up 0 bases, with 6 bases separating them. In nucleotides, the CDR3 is TGTGCCAGCAGCGTAGGCGCGGACCAAGAGACCCAGTACTTC. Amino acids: CASSVGADQETQYF.

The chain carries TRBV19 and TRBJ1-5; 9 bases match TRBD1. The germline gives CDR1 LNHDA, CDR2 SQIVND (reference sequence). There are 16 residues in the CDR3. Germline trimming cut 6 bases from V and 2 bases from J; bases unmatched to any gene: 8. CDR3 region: CASRGQGMMGNQPQHF. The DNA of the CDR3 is TGTGCCAGTAGGGGACAGGGAATGATGGGCAATCAGCCCCAGCATTTT.

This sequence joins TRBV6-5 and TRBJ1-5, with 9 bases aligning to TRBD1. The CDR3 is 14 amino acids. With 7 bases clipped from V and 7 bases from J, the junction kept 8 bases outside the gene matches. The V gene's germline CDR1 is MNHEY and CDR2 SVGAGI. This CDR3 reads CASTTPGQGQPQHF. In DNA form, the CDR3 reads TGTGCCAGCACTACTCCGGGACAGGGCCAGCCCCAGCATTTT.

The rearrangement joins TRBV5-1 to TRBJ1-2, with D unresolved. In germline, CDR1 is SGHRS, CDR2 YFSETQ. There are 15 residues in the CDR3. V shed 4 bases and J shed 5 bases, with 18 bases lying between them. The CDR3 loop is CASSQESRAPYGYTF. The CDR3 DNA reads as TGCGCCAGCAGCCAGGAATCTAGGGCACCGTATGGCTACACCTTC.

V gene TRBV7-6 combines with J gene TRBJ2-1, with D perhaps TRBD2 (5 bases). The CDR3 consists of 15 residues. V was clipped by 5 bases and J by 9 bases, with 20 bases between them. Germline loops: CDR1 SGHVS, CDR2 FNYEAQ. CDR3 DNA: TGTGCCAGCAGCGAGGGTAGTAGTCCCTTCGGTGAGCAGTTCTTC. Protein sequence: CASSEGSSPFGEQFF.

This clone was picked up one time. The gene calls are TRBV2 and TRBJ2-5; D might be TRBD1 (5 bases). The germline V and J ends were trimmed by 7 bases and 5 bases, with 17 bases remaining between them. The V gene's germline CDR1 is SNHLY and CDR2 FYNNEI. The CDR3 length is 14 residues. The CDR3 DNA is TGTGCCAGCAATGTCGGACACCCCGGGGAGACCCAGTACTTC. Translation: CASNVGHPGETQYF.

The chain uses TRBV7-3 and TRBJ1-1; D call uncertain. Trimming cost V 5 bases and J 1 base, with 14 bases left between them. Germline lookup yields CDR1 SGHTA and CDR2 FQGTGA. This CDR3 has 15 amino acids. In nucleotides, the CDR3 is TGTGCCAGCAGCATAAACGGTGGAAAGAACACTGAAGCTTTCTTT. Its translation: CASSINGGKNTEAFF.

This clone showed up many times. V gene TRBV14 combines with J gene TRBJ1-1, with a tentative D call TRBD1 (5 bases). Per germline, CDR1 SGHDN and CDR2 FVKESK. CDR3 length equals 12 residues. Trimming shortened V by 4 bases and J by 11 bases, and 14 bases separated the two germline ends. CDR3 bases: TGTGCCAGCAGCCGGGACGGGTTCGTCGCTTTCTTT. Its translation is CASSRDGFVAFF.